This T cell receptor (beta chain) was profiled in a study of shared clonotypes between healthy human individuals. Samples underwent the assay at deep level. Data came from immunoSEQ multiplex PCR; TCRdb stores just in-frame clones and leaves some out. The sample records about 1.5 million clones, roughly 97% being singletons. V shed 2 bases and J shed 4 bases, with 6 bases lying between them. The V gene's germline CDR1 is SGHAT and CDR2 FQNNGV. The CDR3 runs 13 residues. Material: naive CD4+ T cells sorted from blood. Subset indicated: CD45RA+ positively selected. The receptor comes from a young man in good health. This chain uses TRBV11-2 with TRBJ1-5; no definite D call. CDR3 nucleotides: TGTGCCAGCAGCTTAAGTTGGAATCAGCCCCAGCATTTT. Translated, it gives CASSLSWNQPQHF. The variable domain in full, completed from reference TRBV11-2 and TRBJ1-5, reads EAGVAQSPRYKIIEKRQSVAFWCNPISGHATLYWYQQILGQGPKLLIQFQNNGVVDDSQLPKDRFSAERLKGVDSTLKIQPAKLEDSAVYLCASSLSWNQPQHFGDGTRLSIL.